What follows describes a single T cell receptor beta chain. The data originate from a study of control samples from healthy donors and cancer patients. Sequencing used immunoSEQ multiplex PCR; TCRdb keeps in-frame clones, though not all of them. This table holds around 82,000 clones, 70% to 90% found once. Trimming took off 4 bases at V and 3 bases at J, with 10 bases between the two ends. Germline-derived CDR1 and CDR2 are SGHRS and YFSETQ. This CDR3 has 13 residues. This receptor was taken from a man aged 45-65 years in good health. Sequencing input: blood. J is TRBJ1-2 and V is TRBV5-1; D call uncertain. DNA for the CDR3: TGCGCCAGCAGCCCAAGTTTCGACTATGGCTACACCTTC. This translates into CASSPSFDYGYTF. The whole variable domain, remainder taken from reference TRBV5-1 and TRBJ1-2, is KAGVTQTPRYLIKTRGQQVTLSCSPISGHRSVSWYQQTPGQGLQFLFEYFSETQRNKGNFPGRFSGRQFSNSRSEMNVSTLELGDSALYLCASSPSFDYGYTFGSGTRLTVV.